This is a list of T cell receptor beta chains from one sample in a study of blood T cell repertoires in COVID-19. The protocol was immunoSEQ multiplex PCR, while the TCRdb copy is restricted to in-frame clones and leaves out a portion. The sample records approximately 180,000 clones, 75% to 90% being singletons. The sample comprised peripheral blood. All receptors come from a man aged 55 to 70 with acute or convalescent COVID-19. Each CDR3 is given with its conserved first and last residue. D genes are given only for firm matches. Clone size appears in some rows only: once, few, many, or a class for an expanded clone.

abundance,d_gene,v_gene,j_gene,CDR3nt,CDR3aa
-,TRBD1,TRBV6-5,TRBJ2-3,TGTGCCAGCACCCTGACAGGGGGCGCAGGGGATACGCAGTATTTT,CASTLTGGAGDTQYF
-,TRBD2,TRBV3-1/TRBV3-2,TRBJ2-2,TGTGCCAGCAGCCAAGGGGGACTAGGTCTGTTTTTT,CASSQGGLGLFF
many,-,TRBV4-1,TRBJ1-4,TGCGCCAGCAGCCAAAGAGGATCTAATGAAAAACTGTTTTTT,CASSQRGSNEKLFF
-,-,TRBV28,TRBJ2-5,TGTGCCAGCATCGGGGAGACCCAGTACTTC,CASIGETQYF
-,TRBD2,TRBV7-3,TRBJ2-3,TGTGCCAGCAGCCACACTAGCGAAGTAGATACGCAGTATTTT,CASSHTSEVDTQYF
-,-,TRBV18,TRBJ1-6,TGTGCCAGCTCACCAACCCCTCGGGGGATTAATTCACCCCTCCACTTT,CASSPTPRGINSPLHF
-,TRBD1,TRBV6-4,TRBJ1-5,TGTGCCAGCAGGGGGACAGGGACTATCAATCAGCCCCAGCATTTT,CASRGTGTINQPQHF
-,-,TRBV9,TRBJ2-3,TGTGCCAGCAGCGTAGAGGTCAGCGCTAATACGCAGTATTTT,CASSVEVSANTQYF
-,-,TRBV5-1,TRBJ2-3,TGCGCCAGCAGCCTCCGCGCAGCGGACCTTAGCACAGATACGCAGTATTTT,CASSLRAADLSTDTQYF
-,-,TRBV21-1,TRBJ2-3,TGTGCCAGCAGCACTTTGGGGACGAGACTAGCGGGCATGAGCACAGATACGCAGTATTTT,CASSTLGTRLAGMSTDTQYF
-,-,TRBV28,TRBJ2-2,TGTGCCAGCAGCGTAGATCCGAGGACCGGGGAGCTGTTTTTT,CASSVDPRTGELFF
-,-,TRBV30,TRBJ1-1,TGTGCCTGGAGTGCCCAGGGGAACACTGAAGCTTTCTTT,CAWSAQGNTEAFF
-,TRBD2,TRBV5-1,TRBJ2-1,TGCGCCAGCAGCGCAGAGACTAGCCGGGTGGACGAGCAGTTCTTC,CASSAETSRVDEQFF
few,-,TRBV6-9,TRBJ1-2,TGTGCCACCTACAGGGCGTCAGGGTATGGCTACACCTTC,CATYRASGYGYTF
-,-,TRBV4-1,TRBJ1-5,TGCGCCAGCAGCCTCCGACCGGGGGAGAGCAATCAGCCCCAGCATTTT,CASSLRPGESNQPQHF
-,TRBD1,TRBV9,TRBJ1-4,TGTGCCAGCAGCAAAGACAGGGTCGGAACTAATGAAAAACTGTTTTTT,CASSKDRVGTNEKLFF
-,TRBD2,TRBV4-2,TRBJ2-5,TGTGCCAGCAGCCAAGATTGGGGACTAGCGGGAGGGCAGGAGACCCAGTACTTC,CASSQDWGLAGGQETQYF
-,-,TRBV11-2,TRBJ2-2,TGTGCCAGCAGTCCAAGGACAGAGAACACCGGGGAGCTGTTTTTT,CASSPRTENTGELFF
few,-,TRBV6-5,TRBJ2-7,TGTGCCAGCAGTTACCTTTCAGGCAGGGGGGACGAGCAGTACTTC,CASSYLSGRGDEQYF
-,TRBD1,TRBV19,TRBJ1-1,TGTGCCAGTAGTCCGCGGGGACAGGGCTACACTGAAGCTTTCTTT,CASSPRGQGYTEAFF
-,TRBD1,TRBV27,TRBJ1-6,TGTGCCAGCAGAATGGGACAGGGCAATTCACCCCTCCACTTT,CASRMGQGNSPLHF
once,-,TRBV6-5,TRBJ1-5,TGTGCCAGCAGTCCTCGGGGAGGTCAGCCCCAGCATTTT,CASSPRGGQPQHF
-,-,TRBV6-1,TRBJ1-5,TGTGCCAGCAGTGAATTGATACACGATCAGCCCCAGCATTTT,CASSELIHDQPQHF
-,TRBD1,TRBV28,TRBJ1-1,TGTGCCAGCAGTTTTTCCGGACAGGGGACAACTGAAGCTTTCTTT,CASSFSGQGTTEAFF
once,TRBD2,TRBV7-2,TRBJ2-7,TGTGCCAGCAGCCTTGGACTAGCGGGATACTCCGAGCAGTACTTC,CASSLGLAGYSEQYF
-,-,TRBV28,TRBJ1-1,TGTGCCAGCAGTTCCCAAGGGGCAGGGATGGCTGAAGCTTTCTTT,CASSSQGAGMAEAFF
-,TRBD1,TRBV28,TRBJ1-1,TGTGCCAGCAGTACAGGGGGCGAGTACACTGAAGCTTTCTTT,CASSTGGEYTEAFF
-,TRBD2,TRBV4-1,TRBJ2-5,TGCGCCAGCAGCCTGGGCACCCTAGCGGGAGGGCAAGAGACCCAGTACTTC,CASSLGTLAGGQETQYF
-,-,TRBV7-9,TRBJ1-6,TGTGCCAGCAGCCCGCCGGAGGTCAGCTCCTATAATTCACCCCTCCACTTT,CASSPPEVSSYNSPLHF
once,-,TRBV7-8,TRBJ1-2,TGTGCCAGCAGCACCCAAGCAGGGAAAGAGGATGGCTACACCTTC,CASSTQAGKEDGYTF
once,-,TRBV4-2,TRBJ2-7,TGTGCCAGCAGCCCCCCCCGCTCCTACGAGCAGTACTTC,CASSPPRSYEQYF
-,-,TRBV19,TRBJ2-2,TGTGCCAGTAGTATAGATGGGCGACGTCTGAGCACCGGGGAGCTGTTTTTT,CASSIDGRRLSTGELFF
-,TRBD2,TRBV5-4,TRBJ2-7,TGTGCCAGCGGCGGAGGGGGGACTAGCGGGAGTGGTGAGCAGTACTTC,CASGGGGTSGSGEQYF
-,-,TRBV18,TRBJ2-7,TGTGCCACCTTCCCGATCGGACAGCGCTACGAGCAGTACTTC,CATFPIGQRYEQYF
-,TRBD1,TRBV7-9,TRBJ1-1,TGTGCCAGCAGCGCAGCACAGGGGGAACTCACTGAAGCTTTCTTT,CASSAAQGELTEAFF
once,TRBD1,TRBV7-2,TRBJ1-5,TGTGCCAGCAGCTGGGCTACAGGGGAAGGGGGTAATCAGCCCCAGCATTTT,CASSWATGEGGNQPQHF
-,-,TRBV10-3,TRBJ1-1,TGTGCCATCAGTCCAGGGTTTTTGAGCACTGAAGCTTTCTTT,CAISPGFLSTEAFF
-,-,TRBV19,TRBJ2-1,TGTGCCAGTAGTAAGAGGAACTCCTACAATGAGCAGTTCTTC,CASSKRNSYNEQFF
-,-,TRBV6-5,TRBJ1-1,TGTGCCAGCAGCCAACAGGGTGGGGACACTGAAGCTTTCTTT,CASSQQGGDTEAFF
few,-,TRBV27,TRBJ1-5,TGTGCCAGCAGGGCAGGTATTTATCAGCCCCAGCATTTT,CASRAGIYQPQHF
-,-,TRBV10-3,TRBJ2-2,TGTGCCATCAGTGAGTCCAGGGACACCGGGGAGCTGTTTTTT,CAISESRDTGELFF
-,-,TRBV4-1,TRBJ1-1,TGCGCCAGCAGCCAAGAGGGGGGGACTGAAGCTTTCTTT,CASSQEGGTEAFF
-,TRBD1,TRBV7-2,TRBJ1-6,TGTGCCAGCAGCCAGGGGGAAATGATCCTCTATAATTCACCCCTCCACTTT,CASSQGEMILYNSPLHF
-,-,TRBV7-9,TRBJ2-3,TGTGCCAGCAGCTTCTCCAGGGGGACTAGCACAGATACGCAGTATTTT,CASSFSRGTSTDTQYF
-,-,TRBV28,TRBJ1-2,TGTGCCAGCAGTTTAGCCGGTAACCTTTATGGCTACACCTTC,CASSLAGNLYGYTF
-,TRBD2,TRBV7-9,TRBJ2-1,TGTGCCAGCACGGTAGCGGGAGGGAACAATGAGCAGTTCTTC,CASTVAGGNNEQFF
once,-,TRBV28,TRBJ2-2,TGTGCCAGCACTGAAGGAGGGAACACCGGGGAGCTGTTTTTT,CASTEGGNTGELFF
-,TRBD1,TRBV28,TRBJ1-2,TGTGCCAGCACCCAAGGACAGGGGGATGACTATGGCTACACCTTC,CASTQGQGDDYGYTF
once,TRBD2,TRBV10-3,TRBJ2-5,TGTGCCAGTCTGGCGGGAGGCGTAACTTCGGAGACCCAGTACTTC,CASLAGGVTSETQYF
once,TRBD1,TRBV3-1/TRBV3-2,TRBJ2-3,TGTGCCAGCAGCCACCCAGGGGGCGGCACAGATACGCAGTATTTT,CASSHPGGGTDTQYF
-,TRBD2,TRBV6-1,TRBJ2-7,TGTGCCAGCAGTGAGGCTAGCGGGGGCTACGAGCAGTACTTC,CASSEASGGYEQYF
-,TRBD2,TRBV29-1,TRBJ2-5,TGCAGCGTTGAAAGCGGGAGAGGGGAGACCCAGTACTTC,CSVESGRGETQYF
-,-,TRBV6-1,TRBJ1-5,TGTGCCAGCAGTGAAGTCCCGGGGGGGAGTCAGCCCCAGCATTTT,CASSEVPGGSQPQHF
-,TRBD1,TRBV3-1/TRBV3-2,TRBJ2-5,TGTGCCAGCAGTCCCGGGACAGTTGAAGAGACCCAGTACTTC,CASSPGTVEETQYF
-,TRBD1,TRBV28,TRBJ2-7,TGTGCCAGCATGGGACAGGGAATCGGCGAGCAGTACTTC,CASMGQGIGEQYF